This TCR beta chain was sequenced in a study of metastatic and nonmetastatic thyroid tumors. About the study: Comparison of repertoires was carried out across blood and tumor or nodule tissue from malignant and benign thyroid patients.

Patients underwent thyroid surgery, and none had received any treatment before it. On this clone: The antigen remains unidentified.

Study-wide findings and caveats: Significantly greater TCR beta diversity was reportedly found in malignant thyroid tumors than in benign nodules (in blood and tumor).

Authors' analysis steps: The study's classifier, a distant-metastasis tool for papillary thyroid cancer, was built using CDR3 differences across clinicopathological groups. TCRdb ran MiXCR on the PCR reads. The V and J calls reflect TCRdb's pipeline rather than the authors' work. The table lists a few thousand clones, roughly 28% of them singletons. Unmatched junction bases numbered 15, after V lost 2 bases and J lost 2 bases. The length of the CDR3 is 18 residues. Germline V lookup: CDR1 SGHAT, CDR2 FQNNGV. The clonotype comes from a female donor with papillary thyroid cancer or a benign thyroid nodule (not recorded which). Some clones in this sample may be carry-over from other donors' samples. The V and J genes are TRBV11-2 and TRBJ2-7, with 7 bases lining up with TRBD1. The sequenced sample consisted of adjacent normal tissue. CDR3: CASSLIPPGQIIPYEQYF. DNA of the CDR3: TGTGCCAGCAGCTTAATACCACCGGGACAGATAATTCCCTACGAGCAGTACTTC.